The rows below give T cell receptor beta chains drawn from one sample of a study of naive and memory T cell subsets. A single record per CDR3 protein comes from TCRdb applying MiXCR to the 5' RACE reads. The sample consists of tens of thousands of distinct CDR3 sequences, approximately 6.6% of them appearing once. The origin of the receptors is a male donor in good health. Both conserved end residues are part of each CDR3. Each record gives: V gene, clone size, J gene, D gene, CDR3 DNA, CDR3 protein. A D gene is named only where the DNA matches it firmly. A clone size is listed for some rows: how often the clone was seen (once, few, many), or a class if it is expanded.

TRBV19	.	TRBJ2-3	.	TGTGCCAGTACCATCTCAGGGATTCCCTACGATACGCAGTATTTT	CASTISGIPYDTQYF
TRBV12-3/TRBV12-4	few	TRBJ2-1	.	TGTGCCAGCAGCCTAGAGCGTAGCGGTAGTGAGCAGTTCTTC	CASSLERSGSEQFF
TRBV20-1	few	TRBJ2-5	.	TGCAGTGCAGCTGACAAGCCACAAGAGACCCAGTACTTC	CSAADKPQETQYF
TRBV12-3/TRBV12-4	.	TRBJ1-4	.	TGTGCCAGCAGTTTAGGGGGTGGTGGGACGGGGCTGTTTTTT	CASSLGGGGTGLFF
TRBV7-9	many	TRBJ2-2	.	TGTGCCAGCAGCTTGGAGTCTGCCGGGGAGCTGTTTTTT	CASSLESAGELFF
TRBV30	many	TRBJ1-5	.	TGTGCCTGGAGTGCGGACTTGTGGAATCAGCCCCAGCATTTT	CAWSADLWNQPQHF
TRBV6-6	few	TRBJ1-5	TRBD1	TGTGCCAGCAGTTACATTGGACAGGGCCACCGGAGCAATCAGCCCCAGCATTTT	CASSYIGQGHRSNQPQHF
TRBV11-2	few	TRBJ2-3	.	TGTGCCAGCAGCTTAAACCTAGCGAACACAGATACGCAGTATTTT	CASSLNLANTDTQYF
TRBV5-1	medium-sized	TRBJ1-1	.	TGCGCCAGCAGCTTGATTGGGGGTTCAGGCACTGAAGCTTTCTTT	CASSLIGGSGTEAFF
TRBV5-4	.	TRBJ2-7	.	TGTGCCAGCGCTGGGGGGGGCAAAGCGGAAGGCGAGCAGTACTTC	CASAGGGKAEGEQYF
TRBV3-1	.	TRBJ2-2	TRBD2	TGTGCCAGCGCCCGGAGTAGCGGGGGGACCGGGGAGCTGTTTTTT	CASARSSGGTGELFF
TRBV5-1	many	TRBJ2-1	TRBD1	TGCGCCAGCAGCTTGGGGAACTCCGGACAGGCTTACAATGAGCAGTTCTTC	CASSLGNSGQAYNEQFF
TRBV27	few	TRBJ2-7	TRBD2	TGTGCCAGCAGTTTATCACTAGCGGGGCCCTACGAGCAGTACTTC	CASSLSLAGPYEQYF
TRBV2	many	TRBJ1-1	.	TGTGCCAGCAGTGAAGGCAGAAACACTGAAGCTTTCTTT	CASSEGRNTEAFF
TRBV2	many	TRBJ2-1	.	TGTGCCAGCAGTTGGGGAGATTTTGAGCAGTTCTTC	CASSWGDFEQFF
TRBV6-6	many	TRBJ2-1	TRBD1	TGTGCCAGCAGCTACATACAGGGGGCTCTCTACAATGAGCAGTTCTTC	CASSYIQGALYNEQFF
TRBV11-2	few	TRBJ2-1	TRBD2	TGTGCCAGCAGCTTAGTTCCGGGGAGGGATGAGCAGTTCTTC	CASSLVPGRDEQFF
TRBV10-3	many	TRBJ2-3	.	TGTGCCACAGGACCCCCAAGCCCAGATACGCAGTATTTT	CATGPPSPDTQYF
TRBV12-3/TRBV12-4	few	TRBJ2-7	.	TGTGCCAGCAGTTTAAGGCCAAACTCCTACGAGCAGTACTTC	CASSLRPNSYEQYF
TRBV29-1	many	TRBJ1-5	TRBD1	TGCAGCGTCGCCGACAGGGGCCAAGGAGCCCAGCATTTT	CSVADRGQGAQHF
TRBV12-5	many	TRBJ2-1	TRBD2	TGTGCTAGTGGTTTTGGAGCGGGAGGGCCCAATGAGCAGTTCTTC	CASGFGAGGPNEQFF